This TCR beta chain was observed in a study of shared clonotypes between healthy human individuals. The split of CD4+ cells yielded CD45RA+ naive and CD45RA-negative memory subsets. This clone occurred once. The data were produced by immunoSEQ multiplex PCR, yet TCRdb's version contains in-frame clones alone and is incomplete. The sample contains 2 million to 3 million clones, around nine tenths of which appear only once. V dropped 3 bases and J dropped 7 bases, with 6 bases sitting between them. Germline V gene sequence: CDR1 SEHNR, CDR2 FQNEAQ (reference sequence). The CDR3 runs 11 residues. This receptor was identified in a man aged 18 to 29 in good health. The specimen sequenced was naive CD4+ T cells sorted from blood. Subset indicated: CD45RA+ positively selected. The chain is built from TRBV7-9 and TRBJ2-5, with D unresolved. The CDR3 nucleotides are TGTGCCAGCAGCTTCGATTGGACCCAGTACTTC. Translated: CASSFDWTQYF.